Shown below are 18 T cell receptor beta chains from a single sample sequenced in a study of breast tumors, draining lymph nodes, adjacent tissues. TCRdb re-analysed the multiplex PCR reads in MiXCR, keeping a single row per CDR3 protein. The table has 20,000 to 25,000 distinct CDR3 sequences, about 41% seen once; the top ten hold approximately 25%. Material for sequencing was breast tumor tissue. The receptor source for this set is a female donor with breast cancer. Some clones in this sample may be carry-over from other donors' samples.

J is TRBJ1-5 and V is TRBV11-3, with unresolved D. The CDR3 loop spans 13 amino acids. V was clipped by 1 base and J by 4 bases, with 5 bases between them. Looked up from germline, CDR1 is SGHNT and CDR2 is YENEEA. The CDR3 spells CASSLGQNQPQHF. In nucleotides, the CDR3 is TGTGCCAGCAGCTTAGGGCAAAATCAGCCCCAGCATTTT.

The rearrangement joins TRBV20-1 to TRBJ1-5, with D perhaps TRBD1 (5 bases). CDR1 and CDR2 from the germline V gene are DFQATT and SNEGSKA (reference sequence). V lost 3 bases, J lost 8 bases, and 14 bases lay in between. The CDR3 length is 13 residues. The CDR3 here is CSASDWGSKPQHF. As DNA, the CDR3 is TGCAGTGCTAGCGATTGGGGGTCTAAGCCCCAGCATTTT.

This clonotype is medium-sized by share. The conserved phenylalanine or tryptophan normally closing the CDR3 is absent here, so this likely arose from a read error. Because the CDR3's place on the DNA is in doubt, the DNA is left out and the CDR3 is given as listed by TCRdb. The V gene is TRBV20-1, the J gene TRBJ2-5; the table gives TRBD2 as D, unverified against the DNA. The germline V gene encodes CDR1 DFQATT and CDR2 SNEGSKA (reference sequence). Including both end residues, the CDR3 is 11 amino acids long. CDR3 loop: CSARDLGLDVI.

The rearrangement uses TRBV29-1 and TRBJ2-7; D might be TRBD1 (6 bases). Germline V gene lookup returns CDR1 SQVTM and CDR2 ANQGSEA. The CDR3 loop spans 13 amino acids. V lost 4 bases and J 3 bases, leaving 13 bases between the germline ends. The CDR3 protein is CSVVPLTGYEQYF. In DNA, the CDR3 is TGCAGCGTTGTACCCCTGACAGGCTACGAGCAGTACTTC.

This clonotype was seen more than once but under ten times. V gene TRBV25-1 combines with J gene TRBJ2-3; D is perhaps TRBD1 (5 bases). CDR3 length equals 13 residues. Per the germline V gene, CDR1 is MGHDK and CDR2 is SYGVNS. Trimming pared 5 bases from V and 4 bases from J, leaving 10 bases between. The chain's CDR3 is CASSLAGPDTQYF. The DNA for the CDR3 is TGTGCCAGCAGTCTTGCAGGGCCAGATACGCAGTATTTT.

Many counts were recorded for this clonotype. This chain joins TRBV14 and TRBJ2-7; D perhaps matches TRBD1 (5 bases). V lost 4 bases and J 9 bases, leaving 19 bases between the germline ends. Germline V gene data show CDR1 as SGHDN and CDR2 as FVKESK. CDR3 size: 14 residues. This CDR3 reads CASSPPGQTSWQYF. CDR3 coding DNA: TGTGCCAGCAGCCCCCCCGGACAAACCTCCTGGCAGTACTTC. Filled out from reference TRBV14 and TRBJ2-7, the complete variable domain reads EAGVTQFPSHSVIEKGQTVTLRCDPISGHDNLYWYRRVMGKEIKFLLHFVKESKQDESGMPNNRFLAERTGGTYSTLKVQPAELEDSGVYFCASSPPGQTSWQYFGPGTRLTVT.

This clonotype appeared many times. The J gene is TRBJ2-7, the V gene TRBV20-1; the D gene could be TRBD1 or TRBD2 (5 bases each). Germline V gives CDR1 DFQATT, CDR2 SNEGSKA (reference sequence). This CDR3 has 13 residues. Trimming cost V 3 bases and J 11 bases, with 20 bases left between them. In DNA, the CDR3 is TGCAGTGCTAGCGAGCGGTTACCGGGACCGGAGTACTTC. It is translated as CSASERLPGPEYF.

The sample holds a few counts of this clonotype. V is TRBV18 and J is TRBJ1-5, with D unresolved. Germline V gives CDR1 KGHSH, CDR2 LQKENI. The germline V and J ends were trimmed by 3 bases and 5 bases, with 14 bases remaining between them. The CDR3 consists of 15 residues. CDR3 in amino acids: CASSPFDTSDQPQHF. CDR3 DNA: TGTGCCAGCTCACCTTTTGACACCTCTGATCAGCCCCAGCATTTT. Using reference TRBV18 and TRBJ1-5 for the parts outside the CDR3, the full variable domain is NAGVMQNPRHLVRRRGQEARLRCSPMKGHSHVYWYRQLPEEGLKFMVYLQKENIIDESGMPKERFSAEFPKEGPSILRIQQVVRGDSAAYFCASSPFDTSDQPQHFGDGTRLSIL.

This rearrangement joins TRBV2 to TRBJ2-5; TRBD1 aligns across 8 bases. V was clipped by 4 bases and J by 4 bases; unmatched bases: 5. CDR1 is SNHLY, CDR2 FYNNEI, per germline. This CDR3 contains 14 residues. For the CDR3, the DNA is TGTGCCAGCAGTGTTCAGGGGGCAGGAGAGACCCAGTACTTC. Its translation: CASSVQGAGETQYF.

J is TRBJ2-1 and V is TRBV20-1; D possibly matches TRBD1 or TRBD2 (5 bases each). Trimming cost V 6 bases and J 7 bases, with 16 bases left between them. The CDR3 consists of 13 residues. Germline V gene data show CDR1 as DFQATT and CDR2 as SNEGSKA (reference sequence). DNA of the CDR3: TGCAGTGCCTTGAGGACGGGGACGAATGAGCAGTTCTTC. Protein product: CSALRTGTNEQFF.

This clonotype occurred many times. The gene calls are TRBV6-4 and TRBJ2-3; D is possibly TRBD2 (5 bases). Trimming left V 0 bases short and J 4 bases short, with 14 bases between. The CDR3 is 16 residues long. CDR1 MRHNA and CDR2 SNTAGT come from the germline V gene. The CDR3 region has the DNA TGTGCCAGCAGTGACTCGTCGGCGGGTGGGGCAGATACGCAGTATTTT. It is translated as CASSDSSAGGADTQYF.

This clonotype has ten or more counts. The rearrangement uses TRBV5-1 and TRBJ1-5, with D perhaps TRBD1 (6 bases). The V end was cut by 2 bases, the J end by 7 bases, with 13 bases between. CDR1 is SGHRS, CDR2 YFSETQ, per germline. The CDR3 length is 14 residues. CDR3 sequence (DNA): TGCGCCAGCAGCTTTGGGGGGCAAGGCCAGCCCCAGCATTTT. This sequence encodes CASSFGGQGQPQHF.

Note on this clonotype: One end of the junction is discordant with germline, which a read error may explain. V is TRBV7-7 and J is TRBJ2-5, with D perhaps TRBD2 (5 bases). The CDR3 extends over 13 amino acids. Germline values: CDR1 SSHAT, CDR2 FNYEAQ (reference sequence). CDR3 nucleotide sequence: TGTGCTAGCAGCTTAGCGACACAAGAGACCCAGTACTTC. The encoded protein is CASSLATQETQYF.

This rearrangement joins TRBV5-6 to TRBJ1-3; maybe TRBD1 (5 bases). CDR3 length equals 16 residues. Trimming cost V 4 bases and J 3 bases, with 17 bases left between them. The germline CDR1 and CDR2 sequences are SGHDT and YYEEEE. The CDR3 DNA sequence: TGTGCCAGCAGCAAAACCGGGGCCTGGGGTGGAAACACCATATATTTT. Its protein is CASSKTGAWGGNTIYF.

This chain links TRBV11-2 with TRBJ1-4, with TRBD1 matching over 7 bases. Germline CDR1 is SGHAT and CDR2 is FQNNGV. The CDR3 is 12 residues long. Germline trimming cut 7 bases from V and 7 bases from J; bases unmatched to any gene: 3. The CDR3 region has the DNA TGTGCCAGCAAGGGACAGACTGAAAAACTGTTTTTT. Amino acid sequence: CASKGQTEKLFF.

V and J are TRBV6-1 and TRBJ1-4, with TRBD1 identical over 7 bases. Per the germline V gene, CDR1 is MNHNS and CDR2 is SASEGT. The length of the CDR3 is 14 residues. V shed 6 bases, J shed 5 bases, and the junction held 6 bases outside the gene matches. CDR3 region: CASRSTGPNEKLFF. The CDR3 nucleotides read TGTGCCAGCAGATCGACAGGGCCAAATGAAAAACTGTTTTTT.

V and J are TRBV5-6 and TRBJ2-4; TRBD2 is a possible D gene (6 bases). V was clipped by 2 bases and J by 0 bases, with 15 bases between them. The CDR3 length is 17 residues. Germline CDR1 and CDR2: SGHDT and YYEEEE. This CDR3 reads CASSFIVGGRAKNIQYF. The CDR3 DNA is TGTGCCAGCAGCTTCATTGTGGGGGGTAGAGCCAAAAACATTCAGTACTTC.

The chain combines TRBV19 with TRBJ1-6; no firm D call. Germline CDR1 reads LNHDA; CDR2 reads SQIVND (reference sequence). There are 12 residues in the CDR3. Between the trimmed V and J ends, which lost 3 bases and 9 bases, there was a span of 6 bases. The CDR3 sequence is CASSIWGSPLHF. CDR3 bases: TGTGCCAGTAGTATCTGGGGTTCACCCCTCCACTTT.